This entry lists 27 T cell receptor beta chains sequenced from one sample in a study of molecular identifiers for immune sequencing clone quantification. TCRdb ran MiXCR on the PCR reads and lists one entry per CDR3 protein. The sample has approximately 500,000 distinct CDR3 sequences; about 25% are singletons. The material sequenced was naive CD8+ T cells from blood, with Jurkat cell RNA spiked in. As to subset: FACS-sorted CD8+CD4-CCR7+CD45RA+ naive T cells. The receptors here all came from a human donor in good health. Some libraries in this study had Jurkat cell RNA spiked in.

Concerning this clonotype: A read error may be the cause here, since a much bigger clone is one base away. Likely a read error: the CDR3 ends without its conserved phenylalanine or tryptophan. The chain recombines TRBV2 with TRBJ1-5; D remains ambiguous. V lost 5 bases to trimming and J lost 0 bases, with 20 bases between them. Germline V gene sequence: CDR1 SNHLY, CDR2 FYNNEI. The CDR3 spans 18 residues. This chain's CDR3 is CASSTTLLGTDSNQPQHS. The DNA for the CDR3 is TGTGCCAGCAGTACCACCTTGTTGGGCACTGATAGCAATCAGCCCCAGCATTCT.

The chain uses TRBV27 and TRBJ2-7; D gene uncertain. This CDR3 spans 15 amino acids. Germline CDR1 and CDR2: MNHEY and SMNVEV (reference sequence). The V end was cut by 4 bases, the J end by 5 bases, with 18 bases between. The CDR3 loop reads CASSWAYAPVDEQYF. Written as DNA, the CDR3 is TGTGCCAGCAGTTGGGCTTATGCCCCCGTCGACGAGCAGTACTTC.

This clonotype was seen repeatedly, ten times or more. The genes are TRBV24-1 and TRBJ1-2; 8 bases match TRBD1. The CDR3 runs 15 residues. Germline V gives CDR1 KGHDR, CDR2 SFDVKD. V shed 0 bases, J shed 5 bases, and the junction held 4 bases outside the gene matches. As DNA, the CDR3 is TGTGCCACCAGTGATTTGTTCAGGGGGCTGTATGGCTACACCTTC. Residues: CATSDLFRGLYGYTF.

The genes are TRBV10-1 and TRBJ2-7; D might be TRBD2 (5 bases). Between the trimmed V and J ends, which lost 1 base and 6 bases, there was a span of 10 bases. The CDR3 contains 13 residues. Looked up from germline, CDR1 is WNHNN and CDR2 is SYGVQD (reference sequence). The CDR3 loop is CASSELVGGEQYF. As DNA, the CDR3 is TGCGCCAGCAGTGAGTTGGTCGGAGGCGAGCAGTACTTC.

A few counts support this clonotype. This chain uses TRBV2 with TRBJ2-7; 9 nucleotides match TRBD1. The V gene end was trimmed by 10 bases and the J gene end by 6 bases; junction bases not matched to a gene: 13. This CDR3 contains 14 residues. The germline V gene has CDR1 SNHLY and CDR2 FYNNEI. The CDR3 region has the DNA TGTGCCAATGAACCGGGACAGGGTATAGGCGAGCAGTACTTC. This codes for CANEPGQGIGEQYF.

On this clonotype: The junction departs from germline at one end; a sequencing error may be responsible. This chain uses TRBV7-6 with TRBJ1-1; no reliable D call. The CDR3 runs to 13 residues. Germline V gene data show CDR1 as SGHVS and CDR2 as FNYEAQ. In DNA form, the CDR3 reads TGTGCCAGCAGCTGGCAAATCGCCACTGAAGCTTCCTTT. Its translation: CASSWQIATEASF. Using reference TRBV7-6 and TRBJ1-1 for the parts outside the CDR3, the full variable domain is GAGVSQSPRYKVTKRGQDVALRCDPISGHVSLYWYRQALGQGPEFLTYFNYEAQQDKSGLPNDRFSAERPEGSISTLTIQRTEQRDSAMYRCASSWQIATEASFGQGTRLTVV.

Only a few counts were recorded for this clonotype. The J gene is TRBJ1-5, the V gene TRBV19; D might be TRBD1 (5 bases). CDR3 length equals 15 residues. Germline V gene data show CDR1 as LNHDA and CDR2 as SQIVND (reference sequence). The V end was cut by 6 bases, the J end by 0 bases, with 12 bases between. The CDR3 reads CASRVGHLSNQPQHF. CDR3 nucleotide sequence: TGTGCCAGTAGGGTCGGACACCTTAGCAATCAGCCCCAGCATTTT.

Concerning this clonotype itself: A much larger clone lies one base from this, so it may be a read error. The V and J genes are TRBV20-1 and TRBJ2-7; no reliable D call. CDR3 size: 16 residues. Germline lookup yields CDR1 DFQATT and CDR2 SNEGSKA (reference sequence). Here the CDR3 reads CSALGHNRRGTYKQYF. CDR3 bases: TGCAGTGCTCTGGGTCACAACCGCCGAGGCACCTACAAGCAGTACTTC.

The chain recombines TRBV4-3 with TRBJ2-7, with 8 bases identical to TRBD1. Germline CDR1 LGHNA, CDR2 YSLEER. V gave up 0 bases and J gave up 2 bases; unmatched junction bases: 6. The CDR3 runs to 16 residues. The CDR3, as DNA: TGCGCCAGCAGCCAAGAGGAGGGACAGGAGACCTACGAGCAGTACTTC. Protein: CASSQEEGQETYEQYF.

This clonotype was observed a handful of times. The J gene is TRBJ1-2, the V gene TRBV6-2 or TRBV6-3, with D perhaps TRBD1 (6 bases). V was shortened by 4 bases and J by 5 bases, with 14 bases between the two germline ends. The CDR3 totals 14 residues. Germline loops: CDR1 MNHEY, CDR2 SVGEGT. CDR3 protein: CASSLGGLAYGYTF. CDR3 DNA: TGTGCCAGCAGTTTGGGGGGCTTGGCGTATGGCTACACCTTC.

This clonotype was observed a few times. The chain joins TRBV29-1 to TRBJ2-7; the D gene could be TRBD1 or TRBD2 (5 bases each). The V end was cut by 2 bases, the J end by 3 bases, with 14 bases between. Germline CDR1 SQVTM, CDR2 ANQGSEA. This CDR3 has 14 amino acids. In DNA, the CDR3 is TGCAGCGTTGAAATAGCGACAGCCGGCTACGAGCAGTACTTC. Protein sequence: CSVEIATAGYEQYF.

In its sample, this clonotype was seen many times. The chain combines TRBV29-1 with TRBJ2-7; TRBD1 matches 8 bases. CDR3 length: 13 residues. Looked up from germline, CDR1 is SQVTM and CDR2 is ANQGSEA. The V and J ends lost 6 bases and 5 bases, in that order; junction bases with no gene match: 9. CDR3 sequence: CSVGGLQGDEQYF. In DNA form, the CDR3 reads TGCAGCGTGGGCGGGTTACAGGGGGACGAGCAGTACTTC.

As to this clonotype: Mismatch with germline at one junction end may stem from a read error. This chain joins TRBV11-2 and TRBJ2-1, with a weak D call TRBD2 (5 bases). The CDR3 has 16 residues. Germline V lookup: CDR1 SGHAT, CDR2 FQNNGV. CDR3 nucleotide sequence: TGTGCCAGCAGCTTAAATTTCGGACTTCAATACAATGGGCAGTTCTTC. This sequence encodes CASSLNFGLQYNGQFF.

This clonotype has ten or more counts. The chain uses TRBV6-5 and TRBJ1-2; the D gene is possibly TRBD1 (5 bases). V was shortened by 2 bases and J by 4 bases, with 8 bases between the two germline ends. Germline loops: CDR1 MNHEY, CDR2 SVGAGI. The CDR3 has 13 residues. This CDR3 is CASSYDSSYGYTF. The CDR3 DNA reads TGTGCCAGCAGTTACGACAGTTCCTATGGCTACACCTTC.

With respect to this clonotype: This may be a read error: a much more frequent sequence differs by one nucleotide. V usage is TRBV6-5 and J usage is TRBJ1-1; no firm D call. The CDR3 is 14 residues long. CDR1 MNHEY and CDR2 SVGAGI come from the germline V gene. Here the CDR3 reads CASSYSVVGTEALF. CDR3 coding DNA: TGTGCCAGCAGTTATAGTGTAGTGGGTACTGAAGCTCTCTTT.

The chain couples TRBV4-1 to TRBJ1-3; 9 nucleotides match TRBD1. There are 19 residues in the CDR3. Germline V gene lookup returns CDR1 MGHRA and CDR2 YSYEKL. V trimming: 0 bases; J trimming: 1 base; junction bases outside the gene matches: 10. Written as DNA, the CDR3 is TGCGCCAGCAGCCAAGAAGGCGCGACAGGGGGAATATCTGGAAACACCATATATTTT. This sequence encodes CASSQEGATGGISGNTIYF.

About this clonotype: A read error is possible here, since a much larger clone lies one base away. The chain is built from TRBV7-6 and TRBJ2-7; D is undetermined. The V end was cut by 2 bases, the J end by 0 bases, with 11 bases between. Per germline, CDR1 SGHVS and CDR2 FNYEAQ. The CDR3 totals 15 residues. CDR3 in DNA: TGTGCCAGCAGCTTATCCACAGTGTCCTCCTACGAGCAGTACTTC. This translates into CASSLSTVSSYEQYF.

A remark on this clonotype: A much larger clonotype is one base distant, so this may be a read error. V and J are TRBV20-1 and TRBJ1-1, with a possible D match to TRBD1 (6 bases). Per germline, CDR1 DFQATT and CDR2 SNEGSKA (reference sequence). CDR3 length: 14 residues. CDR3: CSTRDTGTNTEAFF. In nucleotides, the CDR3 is TGCAGTACTAGAGATACAGGGACCAACACTGAAGCTTTCTTT.

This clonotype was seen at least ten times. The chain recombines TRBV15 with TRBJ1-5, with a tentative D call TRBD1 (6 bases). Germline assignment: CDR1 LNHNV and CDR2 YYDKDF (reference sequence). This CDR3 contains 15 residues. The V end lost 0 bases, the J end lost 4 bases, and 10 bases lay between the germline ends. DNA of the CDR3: TGTGCCACCAGCAGAGATCGGGGGGCAAATCAGCCCCAGCATTTT. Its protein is CATSRDRGANQPQHF.

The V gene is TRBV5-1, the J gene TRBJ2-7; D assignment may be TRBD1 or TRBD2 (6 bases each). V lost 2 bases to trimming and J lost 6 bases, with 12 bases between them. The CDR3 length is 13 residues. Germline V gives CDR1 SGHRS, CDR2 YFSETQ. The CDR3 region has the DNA TGCGCCAGCAGCTTCCCCGGGGGCGCCGAGCAGTACTTC. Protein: CASSFPGGAEQYF.

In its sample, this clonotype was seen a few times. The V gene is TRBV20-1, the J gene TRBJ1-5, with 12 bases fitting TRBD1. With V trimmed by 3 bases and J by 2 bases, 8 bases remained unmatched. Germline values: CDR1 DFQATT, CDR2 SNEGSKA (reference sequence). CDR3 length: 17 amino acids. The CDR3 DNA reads TGCAGTGCTAGTGCGGGACAGGGGGCTAAAGGCAATCAGCCCCAGCATTTT. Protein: CSASAGQGAKGNQPQHF.

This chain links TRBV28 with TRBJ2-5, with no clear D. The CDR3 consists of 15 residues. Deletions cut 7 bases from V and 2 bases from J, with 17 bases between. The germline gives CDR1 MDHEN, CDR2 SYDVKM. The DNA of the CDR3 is TGTGCCAGCAAACCGCGAGGATTGAGTCAAGAGACCCAGTACTTC. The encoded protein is CASKPRGLSQETQYF.

CDR3 nucleotide sequence: TGCGCCAGCAGCCAAGACGTGAGGGGGGGGGTAGATACGCAGTATTTT. It encodes CASSQDVRGGVDTQYF. This chain joins TRBV4-3 and TRBJ2-3; TRBD2 might be the D (7 bases). This CDR3 region has 16 residues. Between the trimmed V and J ends, which lost 0 bases and 5 bases, there was a span of 15 bases. Germline CDR1 reads LGHNA; CDR2 reads YSLEER.

The CDR3 region has the DNA TGTGCCAGCAGCGGGACAGGGGGCGAATGGATGGGGCGAAAACTGTTTTTT. Protein sequence: CASSGTGGEWMGRKLFF. V and J are TRBV3-1 and TRBJ1-4, with 12 bases lining up with TRBD1. Germline CDR1 is LGHDT and CDR2 is YNNKEL (reference sequence). The V segment lost 5 bases and the J segment 10 bases; nucleotides outside the gene matches: 14. The CDR3 length is 17 residues. The entire variable domain, with the rest obtained from reference TRBV3-1 and TRBJ1-4, is as follows: DTAVSQTPKYLVTQMGNDKSIKCEQNLGHDTMYWYKQDSKKFLKIMFSYNNKELIINETVPNRFSPKSPDKAHLNLHINSLELGDSAVYFCASSGTGGEWMGRKLFFGSGTQLSVL.

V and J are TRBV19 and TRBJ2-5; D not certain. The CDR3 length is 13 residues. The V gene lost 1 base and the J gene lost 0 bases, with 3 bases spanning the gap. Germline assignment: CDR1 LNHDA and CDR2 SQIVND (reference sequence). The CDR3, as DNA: TGTGCCAGTAGTATAGTTGACCAAGAGACCCAGTACTTC. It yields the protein CASSIVDQETQYF.

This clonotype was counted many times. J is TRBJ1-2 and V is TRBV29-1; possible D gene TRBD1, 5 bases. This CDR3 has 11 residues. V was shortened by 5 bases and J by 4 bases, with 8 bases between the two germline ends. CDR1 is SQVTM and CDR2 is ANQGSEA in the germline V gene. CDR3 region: CSVQGRYGYTF. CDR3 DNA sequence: TGCAGCGTTCAGGGTCGCTATGGCTACACCTTC.

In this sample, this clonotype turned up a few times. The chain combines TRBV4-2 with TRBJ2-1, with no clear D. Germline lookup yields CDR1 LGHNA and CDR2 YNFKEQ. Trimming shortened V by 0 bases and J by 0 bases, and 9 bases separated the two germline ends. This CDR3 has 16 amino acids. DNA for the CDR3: TGTGCCAGCAGCCAAGAAGAGCCTAGCTCCTACAATGAGCAGTTCTTC. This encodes CASSQEEPSSYNEQFF.